This entry concerns a single TCR beta chain. Its cognate antigen is unknown. Once extracted for a subset, genomic DNA was divided evenly among several immunoSEQ plates. The data were produced by immunoSEQ multiplex PCR, yet TCRdb's version contains in-frame clones alone and is incomplete. The sample has 550,000 to 700,000 clones; roughly 73% are singletons. The germline V gene has CDR1 MNHEY and CDR2 SMNVEV (reference sequence). The CDR3 sequence is 14 residues long. The trim removed 7 bases at V and 1 base at J, leaving 6 bases unmatched. This sample was taken from a study of shared clonotypes between healthy human individuals. Study-wide findings and caveats: Naive subsets tended to show greater estimated richness than memory subsets.

Every one of the donors was a Caucasian adult that lived in Nashville, Tennessee. Sequencing was done on a sample of memory CD4+ T cells sorted from blood. Subset: CD45RA-negative fraction. The receptor was derived from a woman aged 25 to 39 in good health. This chain uses TRBV27 with TRBJ1-1; TRBD1 matches at 7 bases. The CDR3 is CASNSGTENTEAFF. CDR3 in DNA: TGTGCCAGCAACTCGGGGACAGAGAACACTGAAGCTTTCTTT.